A single sample is the source of the 16 T cell receptor beta chains below, sequenced in a study of human T cells and chemical hapten exposure. TCRdb re-called the RACE reads through MiXCR, storing one row per CDR3 protein. The table has about 89,000 distinct CDR3 sequences, about an eighth seen once. Time point defined: patch test 3, about 24 weeks after DPC sensitization. Treatment in this sample: therapeutic diphenylcyclopropenone sensitization with weekly scalp DPC. Sequencing used whole blood, obtained in connection with sensitization to the hapten diphenylcyclopropenone (DPC). Receptors were obtained from a woman between 45 and 65 years old with alopecia areata. Some clones in this sample may be carry-over from other donors' samples.

This clonotype appeared a few times. The chain uses TRBV3-1 and TRBJ2-7; D is perhaps TRBD2 (5 bases). The CDR3 is made up of 12 amino acids. The germline CDR1 and CDR2 sequences are LGHDT and YNNKEL (reference sequence). V lost 3 bases and J 3 bases, leaving 6 bases between the germline ends. The CDR3 spells CASSHGDYEQYF. CDR3 in DNA: TGTGCCAGCAGCCACGGGGACTACGAGCAGTACTTC.

This clonotype was counted many times. The V call is TRBV7-3, the J call TRBJ1-1; the D is unclear. Germline CDR1 reads SGHTA; CDR2 reads FQGTGA. V lost 2 bases and J lost 0, with 7 bases in between. The CDR3 extends over 14 amino acids. CDR3 in amino acids: CASSLQHMNTEAFF. Written as DNA, the CDR3 is TGTGCCAGCAGCTTACAGCACATGAACACTGAAGCTTTCTTT.

Ten or more counts support this clonotype. The chain recombines TRBV29-1 with TRBJ2-7, with 7 nucleotides matching TRBD1. The CDR3 extends over 12 amino acids. The germline CDR1 and CDR2 sequences are SQVTM and ANQGSEA. Trimming took 6 bases from V and 2 from J; bases not matched to a gene: 4. DNA for the CDR3: TGCAGCGTCCTGGGACAGCCCTACGAGCAGTACTTC. It codes for CSVLGQPYEQYF.

This clonotype was detected many times. The CDR3 sequence: CASSQGLPFGGTRQDTQYF. The CDR3 coding sequence is TGTGCCAGCAGCCAAGGGCTCCCCTTTGGTGGGACCAGACAGGATACGCAGTATTTT. This chain links TRBV14 with TRBJ2-3; tentatively, D is TRBD1 or TRBD2 (5 bases each). V lost 1 base and J lost 6, with 26 bases in between. CDR1 and CDR2 (germline): SGHDN, FVKESK. CDR3 size: 19 residues.

CDR3 loop: CASRTGGLSYGYTF. CDR3 coding DNA: TGTGCCAGCAGGACAGGGGGGCTTTCCTATGGCTACACCTTC. The chain employs TRBV6-1 and TRBJ1-2, with 9 bases that match TRBD1. Germline CDR1 is MNHNS and CDR2 is SASEGT. Trimming cost V 6 bases and J 4 bases; bases outside gene matches: 6. The CDR3 length is 14 residues.

The sample holds many counts of this clonotype. This chain uses TRBV6-1 with TRBJ2-1, with D tentatively TRBD1 (6 bases). V was pared by 6 bases and J by 2 bases, with 17 bases between. Germline-derived CDR1 and CDR2 are MNHNS and SASEGT. The CDR3 is 16 amino acids. This CDR3 reads CASSSGAPAPYNEQFF. In DNA form, the CDR3 reads TGTGCCAGCAGCTCAGGGGCACCCGCCCCCTACAATGAGCAGTTCTTC.

The V and J genes are TRBV6-1 and TRBJ1-1; weak D call: TRBD1 (6 bases). The germline V and J ends were trimmed by 6 bases and 4 bases, with 15 bases remaining between them. The CDR3 spans 14 residues. The germline CDR1 and CDR2 sequences are MNHNS and SASEGT. The CDR3 protein is CASSRSSGATEAFF. CDR3 nucleotides: TGTGCCAGCAGCCGAAGTTCAGGGGCCACTGAAGCTTTCTTT.

This clonotype was recorded many times. The J gene is TRBJ2-2, the V gene TRBV7-2; no reliable D call. Trimming removed 3 bases at V and 1 base at J, with 6 bases between. This CDR3 is 14 amino acids long. Germline V gene data show CDR1 as SGHTA and CDR2 as FQGNSA. The CDR3 sequence is CASSFRVNTGELFF. DNA of the CDR3: TGTGCCAGCAGCTTCCGGGTGAACACCGGGGAGCTGTTTTTT.

This clonotype showed up just a few times. The chain combines TRBV9 with TRBJ2-3; no reliable D call. V was shortened by 0 bases and J by 1 base, with 9 bases between the two germline ends. The CDR3 runs 15 residues. Germline values: CDR1 SGDLS, CDR2 YYNGEE. The CDR3 coding sequence is TGTGCCAGCAGCGTAGCTATTTTGGGCACAGATACGCAGTATTTT. Translated, it gives CASSVAILGTDTQYF.

V usage is TRBV9 and J usage is TRBJ2-3; no clear D. The CDR3 runs to 16 residues. The V and J ends lost 0 bases and 5 bases respectively, with 16 bases between them. The germline gives CDR1 SGDLS, CDR2 YYNGEE. The DNA of the CDR3 is TGTGCCAGCAGCGTAGCCCCCAAGAGGTGGATAGATACGCAGTATTTT. Its translation: CASSVAPKRWIDTQYF.

This chain links TRBV5-8 with TRBJ2-1, with D hard to call. The V gene lost 0 bases and the J gene lost 2 bases, with 6 bases spanning the gap. Looked up from germline, CDR1 is SGHTS and CDR2 is YDEGEE. CDR3 length: 14 residues. The CDR3 region is CASSLGLAYNEQFF. In nucleotides, the CDR3 is TGTGCCAGCAGCTTGGGGCTAGCCTACAATGAGCAGTTCTTC.

The chain has TRBV12-3 or TRBV12-4 and TRBJ2-1; 7 nucleotides line up with TRBD1. The CDR3 contains 15 residues. The trim removed 7 bases at V and 0 bases at J, leaving 6 bases unmatched. This CDR3 is CASNPTGSSYNEQFF. Written as DNA, the CDR3 is TGTGCCAGCAATCCGACAGGGTCCTCCTACAATGAGCAGTTCTTC.

The chain has TRBV5-1 and TRBJ2-2; D might be TRBD1 (5 bases). V was clipped by 0 bases and J by 0 bases, with 6 bases between them. Germline V gives CDR1 SGHRS, CDR2 YFSETQ. The CDR3 is 15 residues long. The CDR3 region is CASSLEGPNTGELFF. CDR3 DNA: TGCGCCAGCAGCTTGGAGGGGCCGAACACCGGGGAGCTGTTTTTT.

This clonotype came up a few times. V is TRBV7-9 and J is TRBJ2-3; 10 positions agree with TRBD2. After removal of 6 bases from V and 4 bases from J, the junction contained 10 bases not matched to a gene. CDR1 is SEHNR, CDR2 FQNEAQ, per germline (reference sequence). This CDR3 region has 16 residues. DNA of the CDR3: TGTGCCAGCAGGAAAGCCCTAGCGGGAGAATCAGATACGCAGTATTTT. Its protein product is CASRKALAGESDTQYF.

The rearrangement uses TRBV10-2 and TRBJ2-7; D ambiguous. Trimming removed 0 bases from V and 2 bases from J, with 2 bases in between. Germline V lookup: CDR1 WSHSY, CDR2 SAAADI. The CDR3 has 12 residues. CDR3 coding DNA: TGCGCCAGCAGTGAGTCAACCTACGAGCAGTACTTC. Amino acid sequence: CASSESTYEQYF.

In its sample, this clonotype was seen a few times. The J gene is TRBJ2-5, the V gene TRBV19; 8 bases fit TRBD2. V was clipped by 5 bases and J by 0 bases; unmatched bases: 8. CDR1 and CDR2 (germline): LNHDA, SQIVND (reference sequence). CDR3 length: 16 amino acids. CDR3: CASSRSGSTYQETQYF. CDR3 DNA: TGTGCCAGTAGTCGGAGCGGGAGCACGTACCAAGAGACCCAGTACTTC.